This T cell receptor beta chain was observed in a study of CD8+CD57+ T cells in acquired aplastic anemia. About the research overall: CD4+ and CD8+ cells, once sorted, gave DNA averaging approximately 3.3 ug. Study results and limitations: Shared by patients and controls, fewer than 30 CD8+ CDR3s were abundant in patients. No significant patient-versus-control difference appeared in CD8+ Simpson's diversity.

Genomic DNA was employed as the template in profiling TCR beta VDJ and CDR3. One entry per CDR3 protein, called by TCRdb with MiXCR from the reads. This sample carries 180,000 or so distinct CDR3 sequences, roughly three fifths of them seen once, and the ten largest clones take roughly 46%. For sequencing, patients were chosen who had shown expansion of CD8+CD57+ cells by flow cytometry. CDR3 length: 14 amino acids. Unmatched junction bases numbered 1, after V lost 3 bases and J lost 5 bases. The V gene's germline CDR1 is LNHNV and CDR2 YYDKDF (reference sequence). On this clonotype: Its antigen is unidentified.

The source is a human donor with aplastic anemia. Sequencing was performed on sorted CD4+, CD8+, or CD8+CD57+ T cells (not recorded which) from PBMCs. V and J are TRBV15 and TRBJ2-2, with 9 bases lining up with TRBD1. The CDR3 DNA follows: TGTGCCACCAGCAGGGACAGGGGTACCGGGGAGCTGTTTTTT. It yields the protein CATSRDRGTGELFF. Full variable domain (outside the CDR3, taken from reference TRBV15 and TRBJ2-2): DAMVIQNPRYQVTQFGKPVTLSCSQTLNHNVMYWYQQKSSQAPKLLFHYYDKDFNNEADTPDNFQSRRPNTSFCFLDIRSPGLGDTAMYLCATSRDRGTGELFFGEGSRLTVL.